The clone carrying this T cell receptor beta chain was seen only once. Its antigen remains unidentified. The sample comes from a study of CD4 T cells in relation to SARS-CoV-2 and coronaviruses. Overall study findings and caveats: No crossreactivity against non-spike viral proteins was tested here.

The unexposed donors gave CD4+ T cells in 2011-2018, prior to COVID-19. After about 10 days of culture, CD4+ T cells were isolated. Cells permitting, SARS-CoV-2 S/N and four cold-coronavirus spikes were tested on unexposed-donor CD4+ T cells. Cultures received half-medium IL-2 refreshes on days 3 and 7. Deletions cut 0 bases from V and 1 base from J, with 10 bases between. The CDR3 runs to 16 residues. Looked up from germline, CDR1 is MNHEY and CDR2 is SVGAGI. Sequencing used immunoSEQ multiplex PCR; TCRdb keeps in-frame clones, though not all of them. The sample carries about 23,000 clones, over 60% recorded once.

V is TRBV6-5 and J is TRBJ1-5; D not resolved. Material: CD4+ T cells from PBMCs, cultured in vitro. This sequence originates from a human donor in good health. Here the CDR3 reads CASSYSGVGSNQPQHF. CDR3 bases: TGTGCCAGCAGTTACTCAGGCGTAGGGAGCAATCAGCCCCAGCATTTT.